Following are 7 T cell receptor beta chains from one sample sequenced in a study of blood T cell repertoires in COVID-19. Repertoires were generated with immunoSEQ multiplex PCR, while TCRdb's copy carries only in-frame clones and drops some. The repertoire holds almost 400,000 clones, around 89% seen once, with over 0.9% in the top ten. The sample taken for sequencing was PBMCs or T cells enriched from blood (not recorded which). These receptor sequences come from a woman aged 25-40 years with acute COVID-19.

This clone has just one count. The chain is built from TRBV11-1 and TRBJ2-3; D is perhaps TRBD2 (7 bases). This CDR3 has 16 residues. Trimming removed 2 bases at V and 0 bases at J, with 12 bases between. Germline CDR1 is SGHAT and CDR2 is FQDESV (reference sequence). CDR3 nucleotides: TGTGCCAGCAGCTTAATGGGGGGGCCCAGCACAGATACGCAGTATTTT. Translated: CASSLMGGPSTDTQYF.

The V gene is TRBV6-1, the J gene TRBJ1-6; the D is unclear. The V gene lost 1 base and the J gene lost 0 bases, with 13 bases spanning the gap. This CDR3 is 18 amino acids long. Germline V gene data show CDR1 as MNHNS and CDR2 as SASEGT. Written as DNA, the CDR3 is TGTGCCAGCAGTGAAGTATTGGGTTGGAGCTCCTATAATTCACCCCTCCACTTT. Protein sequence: CASSEVLGWSSYNSPLHF.

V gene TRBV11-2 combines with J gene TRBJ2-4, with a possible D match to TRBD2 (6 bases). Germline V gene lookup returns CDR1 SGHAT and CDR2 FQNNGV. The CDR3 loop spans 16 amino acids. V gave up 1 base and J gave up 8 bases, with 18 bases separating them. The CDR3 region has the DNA TGTGCCAGCAGCTTAGGGACGGTTGCATGGAGGGACATTCAGTACTTC. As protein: CASSLGTVAWRDIQYF.

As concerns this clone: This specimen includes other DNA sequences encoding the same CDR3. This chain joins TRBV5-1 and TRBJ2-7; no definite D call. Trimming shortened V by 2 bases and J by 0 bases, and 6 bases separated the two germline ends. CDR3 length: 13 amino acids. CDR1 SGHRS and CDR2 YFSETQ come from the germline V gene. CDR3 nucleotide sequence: TGCGCCAGCAGCTTAACCGGCTCCTACGAGCAGTACTTC. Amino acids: CASSLTGSYEQYF.

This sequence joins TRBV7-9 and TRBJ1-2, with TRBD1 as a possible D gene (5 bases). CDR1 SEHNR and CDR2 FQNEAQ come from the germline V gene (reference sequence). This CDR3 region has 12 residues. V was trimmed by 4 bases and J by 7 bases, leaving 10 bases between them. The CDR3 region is CASSYSGFGYTF. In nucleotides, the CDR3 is TGTGCCAGCAGCTACTCAGGGTTTGGCTACACCTTC.

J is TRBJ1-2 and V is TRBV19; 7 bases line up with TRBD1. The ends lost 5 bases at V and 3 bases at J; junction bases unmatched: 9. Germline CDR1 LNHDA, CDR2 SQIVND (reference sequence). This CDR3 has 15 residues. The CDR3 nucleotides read TGTGCCAGTAGTCCTCGACAGGGAACCCACTATGGCTACACCTTC. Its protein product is CASSPRQGTHYGYTF.

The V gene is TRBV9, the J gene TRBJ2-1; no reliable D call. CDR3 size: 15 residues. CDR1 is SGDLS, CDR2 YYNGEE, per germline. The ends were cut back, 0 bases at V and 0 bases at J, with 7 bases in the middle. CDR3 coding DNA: TGTGCCAGCAGCGTAGAGCCAAGCTCCTACAATGAGCAGTTCTTC. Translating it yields CASSVEPSSYNEQFF.